This T cell receptor beta chain was captured by sequencing in a study of shared clonotypes between healthy human individuals. CDR1 and CDR2 from the germline V gene are LNHDA and SQIVND (reference sequence). The V and J ends lost 5 bases and 3 bases, in that order; junction bases with no gene match: 9. The length of the CDR3 is 16 residues. From CD4+ cells came CD45RA+ naive and CD45RA-negative memory subsets. Only in-frame clones appear in the TCRdb table, and some are missing; sequencing was by immunoSEQ multiplex PCR. The sample yields some 2.3 million clones, over 85% seen once. The sample consisted of naive CD4+ T cells from PBMCs. Subset in this sample: CD45RA+ positively selected. The source of this sequence is a man aged 18 to 35 in good health. Some clones in this sample may be carry-over from other donors' samples. The gene calls are TRBV19 and TRBJ1-5; TRBD1 matches at 8 bases. CDR3 region: CASSSTTGVANQPQHF. CDR3 coding DNA: TGTGCCAGTAGTTCGACGACAGGGGTAGCCAATCAGCCCCAGCATTTT.